This T cell receptor (beta chain) was sequenced in a study of cytomegalovirus exposure and HLA in healthy donors. Study outcomes and limitations: According to reports, the classifier identified cytomegalovirus status with high specificity and sensitivity. Earlier analysis yielded a pattern in which most TCR beta V segments were productive about 90% or about 30% of the time. With later analysis, a missense DCLRE1C variant became linked to TCR beta V- and J-gene trimming.

For this clone: What it binds is unknown.

Primers for the PCR totalled 60 Vbeta and 13 Jbeta. Libraries were prepared by immunoSEQ multiplex PCR; TCRdb keeps only in-frame clonotypes and omits some of them. The repertoire holds more than 200,000 clones, about 75% seen once, with 1.8% in the top ten. Trimming stripped 4 bases from V and 7 bases from J, with 11 bases between. CDR3 size: 12 residues. Germline CDR1 and CDR2: SEHNR and FQNEAQ (reference sequence). Sequenced material: PBMCs. This TCR derives from a male donor in good health and CMV-seronegative. The rearrangement uses TRBV7-9 and TRBJ2-7; D not resolved. The CDR3 loop reads CASSSYLGEQYF. CDR3 coding DNA: TGTGCCAGCAGCTCCTATCTCGGGGAGCAGTACTTC.